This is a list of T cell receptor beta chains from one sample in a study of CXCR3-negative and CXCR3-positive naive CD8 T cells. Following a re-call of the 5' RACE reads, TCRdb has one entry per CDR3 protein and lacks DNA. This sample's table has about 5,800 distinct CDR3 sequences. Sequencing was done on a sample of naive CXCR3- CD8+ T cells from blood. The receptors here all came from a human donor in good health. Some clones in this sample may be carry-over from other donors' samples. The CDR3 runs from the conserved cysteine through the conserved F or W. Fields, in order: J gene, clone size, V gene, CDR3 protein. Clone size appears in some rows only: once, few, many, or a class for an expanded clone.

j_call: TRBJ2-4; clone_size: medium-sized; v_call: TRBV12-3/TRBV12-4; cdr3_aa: CASSLGLLNIQYF
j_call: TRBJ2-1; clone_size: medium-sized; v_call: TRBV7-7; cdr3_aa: CASSLGGGHANEQFF
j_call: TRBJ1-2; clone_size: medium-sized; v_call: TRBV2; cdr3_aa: CASLDRGPYGYTF
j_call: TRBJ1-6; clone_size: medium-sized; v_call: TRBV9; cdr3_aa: CASSPRQLKAYDSPLHF
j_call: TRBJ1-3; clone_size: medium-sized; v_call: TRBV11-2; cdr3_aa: CASSLGTSGGNTIYF
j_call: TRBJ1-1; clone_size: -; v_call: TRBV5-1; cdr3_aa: CASSSQTGGQEAFF
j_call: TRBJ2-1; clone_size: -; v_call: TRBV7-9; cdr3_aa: CASSLAGPGGSSTTNNEQFF
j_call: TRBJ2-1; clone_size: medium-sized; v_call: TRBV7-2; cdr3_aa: CASSPNWQGEQFF
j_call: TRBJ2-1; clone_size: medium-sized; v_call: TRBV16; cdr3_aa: CASSRVGTGGNNEQFF
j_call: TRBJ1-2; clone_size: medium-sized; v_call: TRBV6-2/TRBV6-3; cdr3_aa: CASSHRDSSDYGYTF
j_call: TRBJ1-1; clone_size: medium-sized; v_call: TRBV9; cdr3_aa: CASSARAGGSAEAFF
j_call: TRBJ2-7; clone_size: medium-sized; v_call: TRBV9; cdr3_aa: CASSVAGGRYEQYF
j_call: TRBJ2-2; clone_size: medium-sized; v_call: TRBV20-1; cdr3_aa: CSARGRETGELFF
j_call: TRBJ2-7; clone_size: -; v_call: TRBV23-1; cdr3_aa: CASERDRVYEQYF
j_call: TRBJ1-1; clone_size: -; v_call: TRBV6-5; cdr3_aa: CASWDRGLEAFF
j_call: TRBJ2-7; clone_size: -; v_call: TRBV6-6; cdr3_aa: CASSDARGLSYEQYF
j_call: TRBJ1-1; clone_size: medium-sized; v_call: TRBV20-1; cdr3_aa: CSARDLNSPVTEAFF
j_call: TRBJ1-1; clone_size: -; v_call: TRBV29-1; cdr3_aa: CSVEDPAGGTEAFF
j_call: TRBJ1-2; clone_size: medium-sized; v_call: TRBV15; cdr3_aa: CATSRDGNPNYGYTF
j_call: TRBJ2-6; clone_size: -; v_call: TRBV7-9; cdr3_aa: CASPGANVLTF
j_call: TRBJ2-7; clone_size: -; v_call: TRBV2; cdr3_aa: CASRGQINHEQYF
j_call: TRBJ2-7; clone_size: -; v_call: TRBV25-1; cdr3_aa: CASSELSLGGNEQYF
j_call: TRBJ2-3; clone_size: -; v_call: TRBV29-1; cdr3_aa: CNHQGEDTQYF
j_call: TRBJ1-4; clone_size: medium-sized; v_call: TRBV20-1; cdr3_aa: CSAIPATNEKLFF
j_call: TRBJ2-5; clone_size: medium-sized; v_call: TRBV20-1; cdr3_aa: CSASHLAEIQETQYF
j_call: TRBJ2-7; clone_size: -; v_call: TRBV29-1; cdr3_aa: CSARDGPYEQYF
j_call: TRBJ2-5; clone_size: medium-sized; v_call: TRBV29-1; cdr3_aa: CSVEETSLETQYF
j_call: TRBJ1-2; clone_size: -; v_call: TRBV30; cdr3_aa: CAWSDGGYGYTF
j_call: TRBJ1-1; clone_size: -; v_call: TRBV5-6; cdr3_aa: CASSLRTEAFF
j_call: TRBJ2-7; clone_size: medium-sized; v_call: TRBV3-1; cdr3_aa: CASSQDVWDYEQYF
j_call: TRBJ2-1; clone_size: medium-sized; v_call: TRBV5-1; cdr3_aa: CASSLAGYTNYNEQFF
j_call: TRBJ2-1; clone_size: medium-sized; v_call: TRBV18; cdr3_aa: CASSPLAGYNEQFF
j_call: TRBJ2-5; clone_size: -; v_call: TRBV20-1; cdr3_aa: CSASPRDRIYQETQYF
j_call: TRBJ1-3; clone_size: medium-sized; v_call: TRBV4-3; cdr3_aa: CASSPGNTIYF
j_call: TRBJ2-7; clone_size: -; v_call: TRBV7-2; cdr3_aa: CASSLELGYEQYF
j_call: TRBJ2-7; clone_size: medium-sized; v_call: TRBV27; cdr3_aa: CASSTLAQGTPYEQYF
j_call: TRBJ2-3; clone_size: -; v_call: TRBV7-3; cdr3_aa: CASSNDTFTDTQYF
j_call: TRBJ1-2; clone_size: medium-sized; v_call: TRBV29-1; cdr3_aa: CSVEVGYGYTF
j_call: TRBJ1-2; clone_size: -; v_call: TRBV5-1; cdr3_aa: CASSEGYGYTF
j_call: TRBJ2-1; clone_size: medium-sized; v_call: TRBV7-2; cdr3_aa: CASSLGSRGNEQFF
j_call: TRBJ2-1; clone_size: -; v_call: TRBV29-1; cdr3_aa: CSVDLQGVHNEQFF
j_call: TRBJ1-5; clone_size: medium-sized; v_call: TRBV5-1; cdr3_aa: CASSLRGDQPQHF
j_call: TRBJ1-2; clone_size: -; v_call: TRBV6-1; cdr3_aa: CASSGHRFGSYGYTF
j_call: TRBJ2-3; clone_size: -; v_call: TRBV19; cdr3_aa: CASSPQEGGSTDTQYF
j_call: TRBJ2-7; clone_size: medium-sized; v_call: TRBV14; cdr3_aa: CASSPHGAVLGEQYF
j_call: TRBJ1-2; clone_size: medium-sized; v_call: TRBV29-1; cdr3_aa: CSVDLLGPRVANYGYTF